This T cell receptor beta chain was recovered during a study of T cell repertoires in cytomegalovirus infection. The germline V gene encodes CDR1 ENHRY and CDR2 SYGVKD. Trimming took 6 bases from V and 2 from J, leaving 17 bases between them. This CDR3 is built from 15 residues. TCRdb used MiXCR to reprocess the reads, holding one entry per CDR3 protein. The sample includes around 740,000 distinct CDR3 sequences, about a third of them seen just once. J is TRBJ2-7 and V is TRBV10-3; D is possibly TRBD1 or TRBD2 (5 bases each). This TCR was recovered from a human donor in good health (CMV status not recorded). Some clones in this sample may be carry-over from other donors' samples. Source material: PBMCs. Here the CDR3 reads CAISRDPNSPYEQYF. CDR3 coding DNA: TGTGCCATCAGCCGGGACCCGAACTCACCCTACGAGCAGTACTTC.